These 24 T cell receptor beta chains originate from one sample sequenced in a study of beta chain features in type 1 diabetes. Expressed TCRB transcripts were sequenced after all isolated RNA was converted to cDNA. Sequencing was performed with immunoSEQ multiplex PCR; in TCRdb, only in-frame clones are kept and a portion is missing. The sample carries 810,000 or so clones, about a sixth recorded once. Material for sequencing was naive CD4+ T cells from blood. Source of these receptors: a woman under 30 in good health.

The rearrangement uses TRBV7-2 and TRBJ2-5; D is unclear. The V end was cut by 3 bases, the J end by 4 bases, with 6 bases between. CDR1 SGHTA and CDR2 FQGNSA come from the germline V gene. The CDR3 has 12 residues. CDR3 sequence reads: CASSLILETQYF. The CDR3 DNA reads TGTGCCAGCAGCTTGATCCTAGAGACCCAGTACTTC.

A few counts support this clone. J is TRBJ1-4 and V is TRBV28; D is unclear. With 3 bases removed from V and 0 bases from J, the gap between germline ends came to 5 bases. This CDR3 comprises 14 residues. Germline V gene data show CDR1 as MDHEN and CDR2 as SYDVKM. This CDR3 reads CASSFGTTNEKLFF. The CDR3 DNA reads TGTGCCAGCAGTTTCGGAACAACTAATGAAAAACTGTTTTTT. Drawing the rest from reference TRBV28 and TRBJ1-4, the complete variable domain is DVKVTQSSRYLVKRTGEKVFLECVQDMDHENMFWYRQDPGLGLRLIYFSYDVKMKEKGDIPEGYSVSREKKERFSLILESASTNQTSMYLCASSFGTTNEKLFFGSGTQLSVL.

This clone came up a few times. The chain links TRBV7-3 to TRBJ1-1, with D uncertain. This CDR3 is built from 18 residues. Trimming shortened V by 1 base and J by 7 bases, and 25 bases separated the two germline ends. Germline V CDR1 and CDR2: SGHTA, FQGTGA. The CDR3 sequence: CASSLKGSGQEAILEAFF. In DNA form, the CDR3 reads TGTGCCAGCAGCTTAAAAGGAAGTGGGCAGGAAGCCATCCTTGAAGCTTTCTTT.

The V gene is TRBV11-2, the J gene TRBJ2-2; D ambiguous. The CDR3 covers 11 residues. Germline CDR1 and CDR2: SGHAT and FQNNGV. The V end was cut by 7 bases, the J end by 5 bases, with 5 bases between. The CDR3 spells CASKRTGELFF. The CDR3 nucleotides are TGTGCCAGCAAACGGACCGGGGAGCTGTTTTTT.

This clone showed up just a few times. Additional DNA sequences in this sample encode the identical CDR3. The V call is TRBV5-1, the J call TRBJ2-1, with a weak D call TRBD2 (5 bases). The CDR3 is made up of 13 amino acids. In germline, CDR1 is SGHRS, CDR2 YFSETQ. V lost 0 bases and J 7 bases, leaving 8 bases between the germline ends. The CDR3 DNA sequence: TGCGCCAGCAGCTTGGTAACGGGGAATGAGCAGTTCTTC. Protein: CASSLVTGNEQFF.

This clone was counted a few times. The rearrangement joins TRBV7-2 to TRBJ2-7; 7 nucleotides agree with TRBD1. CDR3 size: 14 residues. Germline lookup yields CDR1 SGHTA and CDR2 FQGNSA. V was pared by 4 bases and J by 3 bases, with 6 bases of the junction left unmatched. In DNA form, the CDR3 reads TGTGCCAGCAGCTCTAACCGGGACAGCTACGAGCAGTACTTC. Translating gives CASSSNRDSYEQYF.

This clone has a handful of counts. Written as DNA, the CDR3 is TGTGCCAGCAGCAAAAATCTAGCGGGGGCAGATACGCAGTATTTT. Protein: CASSKNLAGADTQYF. The chain is built from TRBV7-2 and TRBJ2-3; 10 nucleotides line up with TRBD2. Trimming removed 5 bases from V and 4 bases from J; junction bases left unmatched: 6. The CDR3 is 15 amino acids. Germline CDR1 and CDR2: SGHTA and FQGNSA.

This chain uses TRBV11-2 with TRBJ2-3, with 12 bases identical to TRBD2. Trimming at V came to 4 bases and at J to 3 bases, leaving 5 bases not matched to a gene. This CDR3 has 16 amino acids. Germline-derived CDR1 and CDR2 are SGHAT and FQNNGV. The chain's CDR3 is CASSSRTSGKTDTQYF. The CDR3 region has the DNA TGTGCCAGCAGCTCGAGGACTAGCGGGAAGACAGATACGCAGTATTTT. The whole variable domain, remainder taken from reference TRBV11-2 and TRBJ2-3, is EAGVAQSPRYKIIEKRQSVAFWCNPISGHATLYWYQQILGQGPKLLIQFQNNGVVDDSQLPKDRFSAERLKGVDSTLKIQPAKLEDSAVYLCASSSRTSGKTDTQYFGPGTRLTVL.

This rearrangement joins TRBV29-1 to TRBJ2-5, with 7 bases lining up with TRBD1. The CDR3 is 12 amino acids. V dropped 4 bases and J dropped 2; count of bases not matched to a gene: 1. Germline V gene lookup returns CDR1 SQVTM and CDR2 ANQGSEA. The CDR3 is CSVGGQQETQYF. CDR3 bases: TGCAGCGTTGGGGGACAGCAAGAGACCCAGTACTTC. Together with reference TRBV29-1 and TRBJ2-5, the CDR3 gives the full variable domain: SAVISQKPSRDICQRGTSLTIQCQVDSQVTMMFWYRQQPGQSLTLIATANQGSEATYESGFVIDKFPISRPNLTFSTLTVSNMSPEDSSIYLCSVGGQQETQYFGPGTRLLVL.

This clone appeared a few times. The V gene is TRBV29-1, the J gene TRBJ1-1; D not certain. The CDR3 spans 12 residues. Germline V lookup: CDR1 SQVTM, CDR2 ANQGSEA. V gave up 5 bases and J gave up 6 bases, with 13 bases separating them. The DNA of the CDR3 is TGCAGCGTTCAAGTTAGTTCCGCTGAAGCTTTCTTT. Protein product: CSVQVSSAEAFF.

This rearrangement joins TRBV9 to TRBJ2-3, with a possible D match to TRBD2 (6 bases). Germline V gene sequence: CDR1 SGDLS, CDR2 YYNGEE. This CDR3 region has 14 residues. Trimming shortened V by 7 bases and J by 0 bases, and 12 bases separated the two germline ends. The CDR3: CASGGGTSTDTQYF. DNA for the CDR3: TGTGCCAGCGGTGGCGGGACTAGCACAGATACGCAGTATTTT.

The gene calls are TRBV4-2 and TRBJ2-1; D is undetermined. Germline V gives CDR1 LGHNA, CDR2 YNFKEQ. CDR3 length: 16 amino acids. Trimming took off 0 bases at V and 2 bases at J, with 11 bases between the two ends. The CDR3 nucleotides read TGTGCCAGCAGCCAAGATTTCGGAAACCCCTACAATGAGCAGTTCTTC. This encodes CASSQDFGNPYNEQFF.

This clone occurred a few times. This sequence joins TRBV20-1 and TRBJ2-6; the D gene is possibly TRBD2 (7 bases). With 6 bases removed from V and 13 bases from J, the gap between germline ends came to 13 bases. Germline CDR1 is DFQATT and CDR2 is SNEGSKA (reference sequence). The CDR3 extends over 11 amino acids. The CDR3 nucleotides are TGCAGTGCCGGGGGGCAGGGTGTCCTGACTTTC. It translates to CSAGGQGVLTF.

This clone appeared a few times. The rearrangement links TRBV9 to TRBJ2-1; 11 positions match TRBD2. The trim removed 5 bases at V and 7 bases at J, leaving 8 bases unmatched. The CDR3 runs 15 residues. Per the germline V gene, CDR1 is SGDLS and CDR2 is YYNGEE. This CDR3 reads CASSPGLAAGNEQFF. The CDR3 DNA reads TGTGCCAGCAGTCCGGGACTAGCGGCCGGGAATGAGCAGTTCTTC.

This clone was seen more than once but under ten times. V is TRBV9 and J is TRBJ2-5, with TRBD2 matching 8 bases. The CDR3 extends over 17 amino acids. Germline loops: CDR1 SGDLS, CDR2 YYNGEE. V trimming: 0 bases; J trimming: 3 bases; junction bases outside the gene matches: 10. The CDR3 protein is CASSVGVAGWYEETQYF. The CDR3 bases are TGTGCCAGCAGCGTAGGGGTAGCGGGATGGTATGAAGAGACCCAGTACTTC. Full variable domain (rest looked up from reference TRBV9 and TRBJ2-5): DSGVTQTPKHLITATGQRVTLRCSPRSGDLSVYWYQQSLDQGLQFLIQYYNGEERAKGNILERFSAQQFPDLHSELNLSSLELGDSALYFCASSVGVAGWYEETQYFGPGTRLLVL.

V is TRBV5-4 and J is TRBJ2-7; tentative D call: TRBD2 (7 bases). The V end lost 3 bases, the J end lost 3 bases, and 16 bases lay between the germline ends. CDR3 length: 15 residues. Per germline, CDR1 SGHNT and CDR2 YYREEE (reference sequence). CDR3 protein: CASSSRGGSIYEQYF. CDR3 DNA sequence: TGTGCCAGCAGCTCGAGGGGGGGATCCATCTACGAGCAGTACTTC.

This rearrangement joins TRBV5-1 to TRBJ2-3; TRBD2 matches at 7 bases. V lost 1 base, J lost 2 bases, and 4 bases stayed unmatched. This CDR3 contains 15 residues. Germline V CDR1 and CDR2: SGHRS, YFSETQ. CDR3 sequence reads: CASSLWDYTTDTQYF. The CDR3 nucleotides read TGCGCCAGCAGCTTGTGGGACTACACCACAGATACGCAGTATTTT.

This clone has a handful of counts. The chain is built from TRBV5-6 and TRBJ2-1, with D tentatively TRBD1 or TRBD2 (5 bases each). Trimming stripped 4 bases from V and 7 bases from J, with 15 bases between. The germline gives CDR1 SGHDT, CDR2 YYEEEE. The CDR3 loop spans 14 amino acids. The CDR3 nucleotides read TGTGCCAGCAGCAAAATGGACTGGGGGAATGAGCAGTTCTTC. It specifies CASSKMDWGNEQFF.

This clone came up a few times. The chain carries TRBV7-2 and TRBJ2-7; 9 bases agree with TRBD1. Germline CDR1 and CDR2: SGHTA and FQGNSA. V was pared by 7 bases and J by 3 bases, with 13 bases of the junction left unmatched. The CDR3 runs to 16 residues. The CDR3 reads CASTTLAGQGFYEQYF. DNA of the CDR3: TGTGCCAGCACCACCCTGGCGGGACAGGGTTTCTACGAGCAGTACTTC.

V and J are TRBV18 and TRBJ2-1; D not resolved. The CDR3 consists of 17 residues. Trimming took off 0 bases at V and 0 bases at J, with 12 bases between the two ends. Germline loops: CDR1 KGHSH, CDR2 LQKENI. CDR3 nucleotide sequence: TGTGCCAGCTCACCACCGGTTGGAGCGCCCTCCTACAATGAGCAGTTCTTC. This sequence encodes CASSPPVGAPSYNEQFF.

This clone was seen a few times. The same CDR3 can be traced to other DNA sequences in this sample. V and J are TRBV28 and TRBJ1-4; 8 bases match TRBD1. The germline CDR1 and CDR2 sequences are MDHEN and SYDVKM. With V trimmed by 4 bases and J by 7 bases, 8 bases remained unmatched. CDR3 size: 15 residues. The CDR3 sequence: CASSSPGQGGEKLFF. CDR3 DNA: TGTGCCAGCAGTTCCCCCGGACAGGGAGGTGAAAAACTGTTTTTT.

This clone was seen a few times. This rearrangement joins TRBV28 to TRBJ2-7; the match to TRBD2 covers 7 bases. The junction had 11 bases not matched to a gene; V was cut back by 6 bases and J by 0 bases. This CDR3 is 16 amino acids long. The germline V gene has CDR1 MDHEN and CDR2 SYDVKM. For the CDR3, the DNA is TGTGCCAGCAGCCCCGGCGGGAGCCCGAGCTCCTACGAGCAGTACTTC. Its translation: CASSPGGSPSSYEQYF.

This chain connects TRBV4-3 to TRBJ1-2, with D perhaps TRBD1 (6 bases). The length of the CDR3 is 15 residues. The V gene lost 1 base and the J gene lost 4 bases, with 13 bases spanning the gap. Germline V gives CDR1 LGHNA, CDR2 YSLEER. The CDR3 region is CASSQGSGASYGYTF. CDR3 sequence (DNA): TGCGCCAGCAGCCAAGGATCGGGGGCGAGCTATGGCTACACCTTC.

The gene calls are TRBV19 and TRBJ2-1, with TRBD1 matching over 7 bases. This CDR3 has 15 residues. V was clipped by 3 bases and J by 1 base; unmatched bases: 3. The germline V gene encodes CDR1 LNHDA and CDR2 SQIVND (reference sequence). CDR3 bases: TGTGCCAGTAGTATTGGACAGGAATCCTACAATGAGCAGTTCTTC. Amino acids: CASSIGQESYNEQFF.